Following are 19 T cell receptor beta chains from one sample sequenced in a study of T cells in localized non-small cell lung cancer. The table came from immunoSEQ multiplex PCR; TCRdb's copy has only in-frame clones and leaves some out. The table records around 35,000 clones, 87% of them present only once. The sequencing used peripheral blood, collected before any cancer treatment. The receptor set was obtained from a woman aged 35 to 70 with stage I lung adenocarcinoma.

The rearrangement links TRBV7-2 to TRBJ1-2; no firm D call. The V gene lost 4 bases and the J gene lost 8 bases, with 17 bases spanning the gap. Germline V CDR1 and CDR2: SGHTA, FQGNSA. This CDR3 has 14 amino acids. CDR3 region: CASSSSRLGHGYTF. The DNA for the CDR3 is TGTGCCAGCAGCTCCTCCAGGTTAGGCCACGGCTACACCTTC.

CDR3 sequence reads: CASSSLTEGEDYGYTF. Written as DNA, the CDR3 is TGTGCCAGCAGCTCACTGACGGAGGGGGAGGACTATGGCTACACCTTC. The chain links TRBV5-6 to TRBJ1-2; D might be TRBD1 (6 bases). Germline assignment: CDR1 SGHDT and CDR2 YYEEEE. This CDR3 comprises 16 residues. Trimming pared 3 bases from V and 3 bases from J, leaving 18 bases between.

This clone was observed a few times. V and J are TRBV15 and TRBJ2-2; possibly TRBD1 for D (5 bases). V was shortened by 2 bases and J by 6 bases, with 10 bases between the two germline ends. Germline CDR1 and CDR2: LNHNV and YYDKDF (reference sequence). The CDR3 totals 14 residues. CDR3 loop: CATSRSRVSGELFF. CDR3 bases: TGTGCCACCAGCAGATCCAGGGTCTCCGGGGAGCTGTTTTTT.

The chain is built from TRBV27 and TRBJ2-3; 8 positions match TRBD1. Germline assignment: CDR1 MNHEY and CDR2 SMNVEV (reference sequence). With V trimmed by 4 bases and J by 0 bases, 15 bases remained unmatched. The CDR3 spans 19 residues. In nucleotides, the CDR3 is TGTGCCAGCAGTTCCCACAGGGGGGCGATTTCTCCTAGCACAGATACGCAGTATTTT. It specifies CASSSHRGAISPSTDTQYF.

The rearrangement links TRBV9 to TRBJ1-4; D may be TRBD1 (5 bases). V was shortened by 3 bases and J by 7 bases, with 13 bases between the two germline ends. The CDR3 totals 14 residues. Germline V lookup: CDR1 SGDLS, CDR2 YYNGEE. In DNA, the CDR3 is TGTGCCAGCAGCGGAGTGGGGGGGAGTGAAAAACTGTTTTTT. This encodes CASSGVGGSEKLFF.

The rearrangement links TRBV15 to TRBJ1-5, with 7 bases fitting TRBD1. Germline V CDR1 and CDR2: LNHNV, YYDKDF (reference sequence). CDR3 size: 15 residues. The trim removed 5 bases at V and 4 bases at J, leaving 8 bases unmatched. The CDR3 bases are TGTGCCACCAGCCCCTGGGGACAGCCTAATCAGCCCCAGCATTTT. This sequence encodes CATSPWGQPNQPQHF.

The J gene is TRBJ2-2, the V gene TRBV13, with a tentative D call TRBD1 (5 bases). V lost 5 bases, J lost 0 bases, and 19 bases lay in between. The CDR3 runs to 18 residues. CDR1 is PRHDT and CDR2 is FYEKMQ in the germline V gene (reference sequence). The CDR3 sequence is CASSNLIRVPSNTGELFF. The CDR3 coding sequence is TGTGCCAGCAGCAACCTCATCAGGGTACCTTCGAACACCGGGGAGCTGTTTTTT.

This clone was counted once. The genes are TRBV4-2 and TRBJ2-1; D unclear. The CDR3 sequence is 14 residues long. Germline V gene sequence: CDR1 LGHNA, CDR2 YNFKEQ. V was clipped by 2 bases and J by 8 bases, with 13 bases between them. CDR3 protein: CASSQRNPEDEQFF. Written as DNA, the CDR3 is TGTGCCAGCAGCCAAAGAAACCCAGAGGATGAGCAGTTCTTC.

In this sample, this clone turned up once. This sequence joins TRBV5-8 and TRBJ2-7, with D maybe TRBD1 (6 bases). The CDR3 has 15 amino acids. Germline loops: CDR1 SGHTS, CDR2 YDEGEE. The V and J ends lost 4 bases and 5 bases respectively, with 19 bases between them. The DNA of the CDR3 is TGTGCCAGCAGCCCCCAGGGGACGCTGCGCAACGAGCAGTACTTC. It encodes CASSPQGTLRNEQYF.

The CDR3 loop is CASSGQGDQPQHF. CDR3 DNA sequence: TGTGCCAGCAGTGGTCAGGGGGATCAGCCCCAGCATTTT. The genes are TRBV6-1 and TRBJ1-5; the match to TRBD1 covers 7 bases. The CDR3 runs to 13 residues. The junction had 2 bases not matched to a gene; V was cut back by 4 bases and J by 5 bases. Germline loops: CDR1 MNHNS, CDR2 SASEGT.

This sequence joins TRBV7-8 and TRBJ2-3; 10 bases are a match to TRBD2. CDR3 length: 16 amino acids. Germline-derived CDR1 and CDR2 are SGHVS and FQNEAQ. The trim removed 5 bases at V and 4 bases at J, leaving 9 bases unmatched. The DNA for the CDR3 is TGTGCCAGCAGCCCCCGGTTAGCGGGGGGAGCAGATACGCAGTATTTT. Translating gives CASSPRLAGGADTQYF.

In nucleotides, the CDR3 is TGTGCCAGCAGTTACTCGGGTGGGACACCCCTCCACTTT. Protein: CASSYSGGTPLHF. The chain couples TRBV6-5 to TRBJ1-6, with D uncertain. The germline CDR1 and CDR2 sequences are MNHEY and SVGAGI. The CDR3 is 13 amino acids. Trimming took 0 bases from V and 11 from J, leaving 8 bases between them.

V gene TRBV6-1 combines with J gene TRBJ2-1; D gene unclear. Trimming stripped 5 bases from V and 4 bases from J, with 3 bases between. This CDR3 has 11 amino acids. Per the germline V gene, CDR1 is MNHNS and CDR2 is SASEGT. The CDR3 spells CASSQYNEQFF. The CDR3 coding sequence is TGTGCCAGCAGTCAATACAATGAGCAGTTCTTC.

A single count supports this clone. CDR3 nucleotide sequence: TGTGCCAGCAGCTACGCACCTCAAGAGACCCAGTACTTC. Protein product: CASSYAPQETQYF. The V gene is TRBV7-2, the J gene TRBJ2-5; D not resolved. V was shortened by 4 bases and J by 2 bases, with 8 bases between the two germline ends. The CDR3 consists of 13 residues. Per germline, CDR1 SGHTA and CDR2 FQGNSA.

This chain links TRBV7-2 with TRBJ2-3; D ambiguous. The germline V gene encodes CDR1 SGHTA and CDR2 FQGNSA. This CDR3 has 12 residues. V shed 5 bases and J shed 2 bases, with 5 bases lying between them. The chain's CDR3 is CASSPYTDTQYF. In DNA, the CDR3 is TGTGCCAGCAGCCCTTACACAGATACGCAGTATTTT.

The J gene is TRBJ2-7, the V gene TRBV12-5, with a tentative D call TRBD2 (5 bases). Germline CDR1 is LGHNT and CDR2 is FRNRAP. CDR3 length: 13 residues. V lost 3 bases to trimming and J lost 4 bases, with 10 bases between them. The CDR3 bases are TGTGCTAGTGGTTTCCCAACGGGGTACGAGCAGTACTTC. This gives the protein CASGFPTGYEQYF. Drawing the rest from reference TRBV12-5 and TRBJ2-7, the complete variable domain is DARVTQTPRHKVTEMGQEVTMRCQPILGHNTVFWYRQTMMQGLELLAYFRNRAPLDDSGMPKDRFSAEMPDATLATLKIQPSEPRDSAVYFCASGFPTGYEQYFGPGTRLTVT.

The V gene is TRBV19, the J gene TRBJ1-5; D remains unclear. The CDR3 is 15 amino acids. Between the trimmed V and J ends, which lost 5 bases and 3 bases, there was a span of 14 bases. CDR1 and CDR2 (germline): LNHDA, SQIVND (reference sequence). The CDR3 DNA follows: TGTGCCAGTAGTGACCCAGGTCTCTTCAATCAGCCCCAGCATTTT. This translates into CASSDPGLFNQPQHF.

V gene TRBV30 combines with J gene TRBJ2-3; D possibly corresponds to TRBD1 (6 bases). This CDR3 has 15 residues. V was trimmed by 5 bases and J by 4 bases, leaving 19 bases between them. CDR1 and CDR2 from the germline V gene are GTSNPN and SVGIG (reference sequence). The CDR3 sequence is CAWGMAGAGPDTQYF. CDR3 in DNA: TGTGCCTGGGGTATGGCAGGGGCAGGTCCAGATACGCAGTATTTT.

This rearrangement joins TRBV6-5 to TRBJ1-6; no definite D call. CDR3 length: 11 amino acids. Germline CDR1 is MNHEY and CDR2 is SVGAGI. V was pared by 8 bases and J by 6 bases, with 5 bases between. The CDR3 region has the DNA TGTGCCAGCGGGATTAATTCACCCCTCCACTTT. Amino acid sequence: CASGINSPLHF.